The TCR beta chain under discussion was sequenced for a study of OX40 agonist ivuxolimab in advanced cancers. Sequenced by immunoSEQ multiplex PCR; TCRdb stores in-frame clones only, minus some. The data contain 55,000 to 70,000 clones, 75% to 90% of them seen just once; the ten biggest clones take up less than 0.6%. With autoimmune disease history or systemic immunosuppression, patients were excluded. The CDR3 contains 17 residues. Trimming at V came to 0 bases and at J to 7 bases, leaving 12 bases not matched to a gene. CDR1 is MNHNS, CDR2 SASEGT, per germline. The study's findings and limits: Dosing at 0.1 to 3.0 mg/kg was accompanied by clonal expansion of CD4+ and CD8+ blood T cells by week 6. A proportion of nonresponders additionally exhibited low normalized T-cell clonal expansion.

Turning to this clone: Its matching antigen is unknown.

The sequenced sample was CD4+ or CD8+ T cells sorted from blood, obtained in a trial of the OX40 agonist ivuxolimab. The chain recombines TRBV6-1 with TRBJ2-1; 7 nucleotides agree with TRBD1. The sequence came from an adult with an advanced solid tumor such as melanoma, head and neck, liver or kidney cancer. As DNA, the CDR3 is TGTGCCAGCAGTGAAGCGTGGGCGACAGGGAGCTCGAATGAGCAGTTCTTC. Its protein product is CASSEAWATGSSNEQFF.